The rows below give T cell receptor beta chains drawn from one sample of a study of blood T cell repertoires in COVID-19. Libraries were prepared by immunoSEQ multiplex PCR; TCRdb keeps only in-frame clonotypes and omits some of them. The sample includes some 200,000 clones, approximately 85% of them seen just once. The sample comprised peripheral blood. The receptors were sampled from a woman of 80 years or more with acute or convalescent COVID-19. CDR3s include the opening cysteine and the closing phenylalanine or tryptophan. D genes are given only for firm matches. Size tells how often a clone was seen (once, few, many) or the class of an expanded clone, and some rows leave it out.

j_gene	v_gene	abundance	d_gene	CDR3nt	CDR3aa
TRBJ2-5	TRBV7-8	once	TRBD2	TGTGCCAGCAGCCCGCGACTAGCGGGAGGACGAGAGACCCAGTACTTC	CASSPRLAGGRETQYF
TRBJ2-5	TRBV7-2	NA	TRBD2	TGTGCCAGCAGCTCCATACTAGCGGGAGGGCCGAAGACCCAGTACTTC	CASSSILAGGPKTQYF
TRBJ1-2	TRBV5-1	NA	NA	TGCGCCAGCAGCTTGGCAGAGCTAGGAGACCTCTATGGCTACACCTTC	CASSLAELGDLYGYTF
TRBJ2-3	TRBV27	once	NA	TGTGCCAGCAGTTTAAGGCTGGCGGGCCCAGATACGCAGTATTTT	CASSLRLAGPDTQYF
TRBJ1-6	TRBV5-1	NA	NA	TGCGCCAGCAGCTGGGGGGATCGGGGAAACGCTTATAATTCACCCCTCCACTTT	CASSWGDRGNAYNSPLHF
TRBJ2-2	TRBV9	NA	NA	TGTGCCAGCAGCCCAACCGCGGGGAGACAGGGAACCACCGGGGAGCTGTTTTTT	CASSPTAGRQGTTGELFF
TRBJ2-2	TRBV5-1	once	NA	TGCGCCAGCAGCTTGGGGACTCTGAACACCGGGGAGCTGTTTTTT	CASSLGTLNTGELFF
TRBJ1-3	TRBV19	NA	TRBD1	TGTGCCAGTAGTATTGGAGACAGGGCGGACGGAAACACCATATATTTT	CASSIGDRADGNTIYF
TRBJ2-3	TRBV7-8	NA	TRBD2	TGTGCCAGCAGCTTAGCGGCAACTAGCGGGGCTCGCACAGATACGCAGTATTTT	CASSLAATSGARTDTQYF
TRBJ2-1	TRBV2	NA	TRBD2	TGTGCCAGCAGTCCCGGGACTAGCGGCAATGAGCAGTTCTTC	CASSPGTSGNEQFF
TRBJ1-2	TRBV3-1/TRBV3-2	many	NA	TGTGCCAGCAACTTGGGACTCACGAACTATGGCTACACCTTC	CASNLGLTNYGYTF
TRBJ2-5	TRBV7-3	NA	TRBD2	TGTGCCAGCAGCTTAATCCTAGCGGGAGGGCCCTCCCAAGAGACCCAGTACTTC	CASSLILAGGPSQETQYF
TRBJ2-3	TRBV2	once	NA	TGTGCCAGCAGTGAGTTTGGGACAAGCTCCGGAGATACGCAGTATTTT	CASSEFGTSSGDTQYF
TRBJ2-3	TRBV19	NA	TRBD1	TGTGCCAGTAGTAGCGGGACAGGGCGTCCCCCAGATACGCAGTATTTT	CASSSGTGRPPDTQYF
TRBJ2-7	TRBV6-5	few	NA	TGTGCCAGCAGTTACCAATCCGGGACAAACGAGCAGTACTTC	CASSYQSGTNEQYF
TRBJ1-1	TRBV18	NA	TRBD1	TGTGCCAGCTCACCCACCCAACTCGGACAGGGAGGCTTTCGGGGAGCTTTCTTT	CASSPTQLGQGGFRGAFF
TRBJ1-1	TRBV5-4	NA	NA	TGTGCCAGCAGCCTTTACTTGGTCGGGGGTAACACTGAAGCTTTCTTT	CASSLYLVGGNTEAFF
TRBJ1-1	TRBV3-1/TRBV3-2	NA	TRBD1	TGTGCCAGCAGCCACTGGACAGGGGAGGCTTTCTTT	CASSHWTGEAFF
TRBJ2-2	TRBV7-2	NA	TRBD2	TGTGCCAGCAGCCCTAGCGGGAGTAGTACCGGGGAGCTGTTTTTT	CASSPSGSSTGELFF
TRBJ2-7	TRBV7-9	NA	TRBD1	TGTGCCAGCAGCTTAAGGACAGGGCGGGACGGGGAGCAGTACTTC	CASSLRTGRDGEQYF
TRBJ2-2	TRBV7-3	NA	TRBD2	TGTGCCAGCAGCTATGAGCGGGAGTCCGGGGAGCTGTTTTTT	CASSYERESGELFF
TRBJ2-6	TRBV5-4	NA	NA	TGTGCCAGCAGCCCCGGGGGTAGGACTGGGGCCAACGTCCTGACTTTC	CASSPGGRTGANVLTF
TRBJ2-7	TRBV6-6	NA	TRBD1	TGTGCCAGCGGCCTCTTGCAGGGGGCATTGGGCGAGCAGTACTTC	CASGLLQGALGEQYF
TRBJ2-1	TRBV29-1	NA	TRBD2	TGCAGCGTTCCCGGGACTAGCGGGGACTACAATGAGCAGTTCTTC	CSVPGTSGDYNEQFF